The 5 T cell receptor beta chains in this list originate from one sample, sequenced in a study of cytomegalovirus exposure and HLA in healthy donors. PCR involved 60 Vbeta and 13 Jbeta primers. Method: immunoSEQ multiplex PCR; TCRdb's copy keeps in-frame clones and lacks some. This repertoire includes 75,000 to 95,000 clones. Input material: PBMCs. The receptor set was obtained from a woman aged 55-69 years in good health and CMV-seronegative.

This chain joins TRBV7-2 and TRBJ2-3, with 9 positions matching TRBD2. CDR3 length: 16 residues. CDR1 is SGHTA and CDR2 is FQGNSA in the germline V gene. V was pared by 2 bases and J by 3 bases, with 6 bases of the junction left unmatched. CDR3 loop: CASSLNGLAGTDTQYF. The CDR3 DNA sequence: TGTGCCAGCAGCTTAAACGGGCTAGCGGGGACAGATACGCAGTATTTT.

The rearrangement joins TRBV6-5 to TRBJ1-2; a possible D gene is TRBD1 (6 bases). The V gene lost 10 bases and the J gene lost 4 bases, with 19 bases spanning the gap. The germline CDR1 and CDR2 sequences are MNHEY and SVGAGI. The length of the CDR3 is 14 residues. The CDR3 region is CATSLAGASYGYTF. The CDR3 DNA follows: TGTGCCACCAGCCTAGCAGGGGCCTCCTATGGCTACACCTTC.

This sequence joins TRBV27 and TRBJ2-7, with a weak D call TRBD1 (6 bases). The CDR3 sequence is 14 residues long. Between the trimmed V and J ends, which lost 3 bases and 9 bases, there was a span of 18 bases. CDR1 is MNHEY, CDR2 SMNVEV, per germline (reference sequence). In DNA, the CDR3 is TGTGCCAGCAGTTTCGGCGCAGGGGAGCGCGGGCAGTACTTC. Its protein product is CASSFGAGERGQYF.

The chain carries TRBV27 and TRBJ2-1, with 13 bases that match TRBD2. Trimming cost V 2 bases and J 7 bases; bases outside gene matches: 2. CDR3 size: 15 residues. Germline CDR1 and CDR2: MNHEY and SMNVEV (reference sequence). The chain's CDR3 is CASSLRLAGGNEQFF. Here the CDR3 DNA reads TGTGCCAGCAGTTTAAGACTAGCGGGAGGAAATGAGCAGTTCTTC.

The rearrangement joins TRBV6-1 to TRBJ1-2, with D tentatively TRBD1 (5 bases). Germline V gene sequence: CDR1 MNHNS, CDR2 SASEGT. CDR3 length: 16 amino acids. The ends were cut back, 3 bases at V and 2 bases at J, with 16 bases in the middle. As DNA, the CDR3 is TGTGCCAGCAGTGAGCACCTCGGGGGAGGGAACTATGGCTACACCTTC. This codes for CASSEHLGGGNYGYTF.